These 23 T cell receptor beta chains were all obtained from the same sample, sequenced in a study of T cell clonality in common variable immunodeficiency. No antigens are known for them. TCRdb's table, derived via immunoSEQ multiplex PCR, lists solely in-frame clones and lacks some. The sample offers about 20,000 clones and no singletons, the top ten holding around 2.6%. Study-wide points: Fewer deletions and N-nucleotide insertions were reportedly seen in common variable immunodeficiency TCR beta sequences.

The sequenced sample was peripheral blood mononuclear cells. These receptors originate from a human donor with common variable immunodeficiency.

In its sample, this clone was seen a few times. The observed sequence ends 3 residues before the CDR3 terminus, with the missing tail filled in from the germline J gene. The rearrangement uses TRBV7-2 and TRBJ2-2; 9 bases map to TRBD2. Germline CDR1 SGHTA, CDR2 FQGNSA. The CDR3 is made up of 15 amino acids. The ends lost 4 bases at V and 6 bases at J; junction bases unmatched: 6. The CDR3 sequence is CASSSGTSRSGELFF. The covered CDR3 bases are TGTGCCAGCAGCTCCGGGACTAGCAGGTCCGGGGAG.

This clone rates as medium-sized. The CDR3 end falls 3 residues outside the read, so it is completed with the germline J gene. V gene TRBV9 combines with J gene TRBJ2-1; 10 positions agree with TRBD2. There are 15 residues in the CDR3. Trimming at V came to 4 bases and at J to 6 bases, leaving 7 bases not matched to a gene. Germline values: CDR1 SGDLS, CDR2 YYNGEE. The DNA read from the CDR3 is TGTGCCAGCAGCCGTTCTGGGACTAGCGCCAATGAG. Protein sequence: CASSRSGTSANE. The entire CDR3 sequence reads CASSRSGTSANEQFF.

In regard to this clone: With the read ending 3 residues before the CDR3 end, the germline J gene is used to fill in that end. The chain joins TRBV19 to TRBJ2-2; TRBD2 aligns across 10 bases. The J segment lost 4 bases and the V segment lost 7 bases, leaving 9 bases of the junction unmatched. The V gene's germline CDR1 is LNHDA and CDR2 SQIVND (reference sequence). There are 16 residues in the CDR3. The CDR3 reads CASTLAGVSTTGELFF. Partial CDR3 DNA: TGTGCCAGTACCCTAGCGGGAGTATCGACCACCGGGGAG.

In the case of this clone: The DNA ends 3 residues before the CDR3 does, and the rest of the CDR3 is filled in from the germline J gene. The genes are TRBV7-2 and TRBJ1-5; TRBD1 is a possible D gene (5 bases). This CDR3 is built from 14 residues. The germline V and J ends were trimmed by 5 bases and 0 bases, with 8 bases remaining between them. Looked up from germline, CDR1 is SGHTA and CDR2 is FQGNSA. The part of the CDR3 DNA that was read is TGTGCCAGCAGCGTAGACAGTAGCAATCAGCCC. Translation: CASSVDSSNQP. The full CDR3 reads CASSVDSSNQPQHF.

A remark on this clone: The CDR3 is cut off 3 residues early in the read; its end comes from the germline J gene. The chain couples TRBV30 to TRBJ2-7; 10 nucleotides line up with TRBD1. Germline V gene data show CDR1 as GTSNPN and CDR2 as SVGIG (reference sequence). This CDR3 contains 15 residues. V was pared by 0 bases and J by 6 bases, with 8 bases of the junction left unmatched. Partial CDR3 DNA: TGTGCCTGGAGTGTACGGGGGACAGGGGTGGCCGAG. Translated, it gives CAWSVRGTGVAE. In full, the CDR3 is CAWSVRGTGVAEQYF. Combining the CDR3 with reference TRBV30 and TRBJ2-7 gives the whole variable domain SQTIHQWPATLVQPVGSPLSLECTVEGTSNPNLYWYRQAAGRGLQLLFYSVGIGQISSEVPQNLSASRPQDRQFILSSKKLLLSDSGFYLCAWSVRGTGVAEQYFGPGTRLTVT.

The sample holds many counts of this clone. Sequencing ends 3 residues short of the CDR3 end; the germline J gene provides the rest. The chain uses TRBV20-1 and TRBJ2-3, with 9 bases matching TRBD2. After removal of 3 bases from V and 4 bases from J, the junction contained 5 bases not matched to a gene. The length of the CDR3 is 14 residues. Germline V gene data show CDR1 as DFQATT and CDR2 as SNEGSKA (reference sequence). CDR3 bases read: TGCAGTGCTAGCGTAGCGGGAGCCGCAGATACG. Its protein product is CSASVAGAADT. The CDR3 reads in full as CSASVAGAADTQYF.

This clone was seen a handful of times. The chain's CDR3 is CASSTRGGTANEKLFF. The CDR3 DNA, read in part, is TGTGCCAGTAGTACCCGAGGGGGCACAGCTAATGAAAAA. V is TRBV19 and J is TRBJ1-4, with 7 bases that match TRBD1. The DNA ends 3 residues before the CDR3 does, and the rest of the CDR3 is filled in from the germline J gene. The CDR3 totals 16 residues. CDR1 is LNHDA, CDR2 SQIVND, per germline (reference sequence). After removal of 4 bases from V and 3 bases from J, the junction contained 8 bases not matched to a gene.

About this clone: The CDR3 end falls 3 residues outside the read, so it is completed with the germline J gene. V is TRBV7-3 and J is TRBJ2-1, with 9 bases lining up with TRBD1. The V gene end was trimmed by 4 bases and the J gene end by 7 bases; junction bases not matched to a gene: 8. The CDR3 has 15 amino acids. The germline V gene has CDR1 SGHTA and CDR2 FQGTGA. Here the CDR3 reads CASSSGTGKGNEQFF. CDR3 bases read: TGTGCCAGCAGCTCCGGGACAGGGAAGGGTAATGAG. Full variable domain (rest looked up from reference TRBV7-3 and TRBJ2-1): GAGVSQTPSNKVTEKGKYVELRCDPISGHTALYWYRQSLGQGPEFLIYFQGTGAADDSGLPNDRFFAVRPEGSVSTLKIQRTERGDSAVYLCASSSGTGKGNEQFFGPGTRLTVL.

In regard to this clone: Read sequence stops 3 residues before the CDR3 end, and the germline J gene provides the missing end. The sample contains more than one DNA sequence encoding this CDR3. The chain uses TRBV19 and TRBJ1-1; 8 nucleotides align to TRBD1. V shed 5 bases, J shed 5 bases, and the junction held 7 bases outside the gene matches. The CDR3 totals 14 residues. Germline V gives CDR1 LNHDA, CDR2 SQIVND (reference sequence). CDR3 residues: CASSPQGARTEAFF. Incomplete CDR3 DNA: TGTGCCAGTAGTCCCCAGGGGGCCCGGACTGAA.

This clone was seen more than once but under ten times. The CDR3 is cut off 3 residues early in the read; its end comes from the germline J gene. J is TRBJ2-7 and V is TRBV19; maybe TRBD2 (6 bases). CDR1 LNHDA and CDR2 SQIVND come from the germline V gene (reference sequence). The CDR3 runs 16 residues. V was pared by 0 bases and J by 2 bases, with 14 bases between. Incomplete CDR3 DNA: TGTGCCAGTAGTATAGAGGGGGGTCGGCTTGCCTACGAG. Translation: CASSIEGGRLAYE. The full CDR3 sequence reads CASSIEGGRLAYEQYF. The full variable domain, with the rest looked up from reference TRBV19 and TRBJ2-7, is DGGITQSPKYLFRKEGQNVTLSCEQNLNHDAMYWYRQDPGQGLRLIYYSQIVNDFQKGDIAEGYSVSREKKESFPLTVTSAQKNPTAFYLCASSIEGGRLAYEQYFGPGTRLTVT.

This clone is judged large (0.1 to 1%). The read finishes 3 residues shy of the CDR3 end, and the germline J gene is used to complete it. The gene calls are TRBV9 and TRBJ2-3; D is possibly TRBD1 (5 bases). Germline V gene data show CDR1 as SGDLS and CDR2 as YYNGEE. Trimming removed 2 bases from V and 4 bases from J, with 14 bases in between. The CDR3 has 15 amino acids. CDR3 in amino acids: CASSVGAVPADTQYF. CDR3 DNA, as far as it was read: TGTGCCAGCAGCGTTGGGGCCGTCCCTGCAGATACG.

The sample holds a few counts of this clone. The read gets to within 3 residues of the CDR3 end, and the germline J gene fills in the rest. This sequence joins TRBV18 and TRBJ2-3; 8 positions match TRBD1. CDR1 is KGHSH and CDR2 is LQKENI in the germline V gene. The CDR3 extends over 15 amino acids. Germline trimming cut 5 bases from V and 4 bases from J; bases unmatched to any gene: 8. The CDR3: CASSSTDRGADTQYF. The CDR3 DNA, read in part, is TGTGCCAGCTCATCTACCGACAGGGGCGCAGATACG.

This clone has only a few counts. The part of the CDR3 DNA that was read is TGTGCCTGGATAAGGTGGAATGAG. It translates to CAWIRWNE. From start to end, the CDR3 is CAWIRWNEQFF. This chain joins TRBV30 and TRBJ2-1; D remains unclear. The read terminates 3 residues ahead of where the CDR3 ends, so the germline J gene completes it. Trimming shortened V by 4 bases and J by 7 bases, and 8 bases separated the two germline ends. The CDR3 extends over 11 amino acids. Per germline, CDR1 GTSNPN and CDR2 SVGIG (reference sequence).

To note about this clone: The CDR3 extends 3 residues past the end of the read, so its final part is completed from the germline J gene. This chain connects TRBV2 to TRBJ2-1, with D possibly matching TRBD1 (6 bases). Germline V gives CDR1 SNHLY, CDR2 FYNNEI. The CDR3 contains 15 residues. Trimming took 1 base from V and 2 from J, leaving 9 bases between them. Here the CDR3 reads CASSEGDRTYNEQFF. The sequenced part of the CDR3 DNA is TGTGCCAGCAGTGAAGGAGACAGGACCTACAATGAG.

This clone was seen more than once but under ten times. The DNA ends 3 residues before the CDR3 does, and the rest of the CDR3 is filled in from the germline J gene. The chain has TRBV7-8 and TRBJ1-2; TRBD1 might be the D (5 bases). CDR1 and CDR2 from the germline V gene are SGHVS and FQNEAQ. The CDR3 has 13 residues. The V gene lost 9 bases and the J gene lost 1 base, with 12 bases spanning the gap. CDR3 DNA, as far as it was read: TGTGCCAGTGGGGCAGGGCTTAACTATGGC. Its translation is CASGAGLNYG. The full CDR3 reads CASGAGLNYGYTF.

This clone was recorded a few times. The sequence runs out 3 residues before the end of the CDR3; the remainder is reconstructed from the germline J gene. This chain uses TRBV19 with TRBJ1-5; D is unclear. Trimming cost V 4 bases and J 3 bases, with 19 bases left between them. Germline V CDR1 and CDR2: LNHDA, SQIVND (reference sequence). The length of the CDR3 is 17 residues. The covered CDR3 bases are TGTGCCAGTAGTACGGCTTTCCCGACAAGGAACAATCAGCCC. Encoded protein: CASSTAFPTRNNQP. The entire CDR3 protein reads CASSTAFPTRNNQPQHF.

This clone has more than one count but fewer than ten. The sequence runs out 3 residues before the end of the CDR3; the remainder is reconstructed from the germline J gene. J is TRBJ1-1 and V is TRBV7-9; D perhaps matches TRBD1 (5 bases). Trimming cost V 5 bases and J 4 bases, with 14 bases left between them. The length of the CDR3 is 14 residues. Germline assignment: CDR1 SEHNR and CDR2 FQNEAQ (reference sequence). This chain's CDR3 is CASSPGAGVTEAFF. The CDR3 DNA, read in part, is TGTGCCAGCAGCCCAGGCGCGGGGGTCACTGAA.

There are a few counts of this clone. The read finishes 3 residues shy of the CDR3 end, and the germline J gene is used to complete it. V usage is TRBV5-1 and J usage is TRBJ2-7; 8 bases are a match to TRBD2. Germline V gives CDR1 SGHRS, CDR2 YFSETQ. V trimming: 1 base; J trimming: 1 base; junction bases outside the gene matches: 1. There are 14 residues in the CDR3. CDR3 protein: CASSLLAGSYEQYF. The sequenced part of the CDR3 DNA is TGCGCCAGCAGCTTGTTAGCGGGATCCTACGAG.

As for this clone: The DNA ends 3 residues before the CDR3 does, and the rest of the CDR3 is filled in from the germline J gene. The chain carries TRBV5-6 and TRBJ2-7; weak D call: TRBD1 (5 bases). The CDR3 contains 12 residues. CDR1 SGHDT and CDR2 YYEEEE come from the germline V gene. The V end lost 4 bases, the J end lost 3 bases, and 8 bases lay between the germline ends. The part of the CDR3 DNA that was read is TGTGCCAGCAGCCATGACAGCTACGAG. It specifies CASSHDSYE. The entire CDR3 sequence reads CASSHDSYEQYF.

This clone appeared a few times. The read terminates 3 residues before the CDR3 end, so the remaining end is supplied by the germline J gene. V gene TRBV7-2 combines with J gene TRBJ1-5; 9 bases map to TRBD1. The CDR3 runs to 15 residues. Germline trimming cut 5 bases from V and 6 bases from J; bases unmatched to any gene: 8. Germline V gives CDR1 SGHTA, CDR2 FQGNSA. The covered CDR3 bases are TGTGCCAGCAGCCCGGTGGGACAGGGAGGTCAGCCC. This sequence encodes CASSPVGQGGQP. Given in full, the CDR3 is CASSPVGQGGQPQHF.

This clone was observed many times. The observed sequence ends 3 residues before the CDR3 terminus, with the missing tail filled in from the germline J gene. This rearrangement joins TRBV29-1 to TRBJ1-1, with D unclear. The CDR3 is 11 amino acids. Germline CDR1 reads SQVTM; CDR2 reads ANQGSEA. The CDR3 protein is CSVTSRRRAFF. The part of the CDR3 DNA that was read is TGCAGCGTTACCTCCCGACGGCGG. Drawing the rest from reference TRBV29-1 and TRBJ1-1, the complete variable domain is SAVISQKPSRDICQRGTSLTIQCQVDSQVTMMFWYRQQPGQSLTLIATANQGSEATYESGFVIDKFPISRPNLTFSTLTVSNMSPEDSSIYLCSVTSRRRAFFGQGTRLTVV.

Regarding this clone: The DNA ends 3 residues before the CDR3 does, and the rest of the CDR3 is filled in from the germline J gene. The chain combines TRBV7-9 with TRBJ2-7; D is possibly TRBD2 (5 bases). This CDR3 contains 14 residues. Trimming removed 4 bases at V and 3 bases at J, with 13 bases between. Germline values: CDR1 SEHNR, CDR2 FQNEAQ (reference sequence). This CDR3 is CASSSATKIYEQYF. Incomplete CDR3 DNA: TGTGCCAGCAGCTCTGCGACTAAAATCTACGAG.

This clone has a handful of counts. The read terminates 3 residues before the CDR3 end, so the remaining end is supplied by the germline J gene. The chain employs TRBV19 and TRBJ2-7; 11 bases map to TRBD2. Germline values: CDR1 LNHDA, CDR2 SQIVND (reference sequence). This CDR3 has 14 residues. Trimming removed 5 bases from V and 4 bases from J; junction bases left unmatched: 4. The covered CDR3 bases are TGTGCCAGTAGTGGGGGACTAGCGGATTACGAG. Residues: CASSGGLADYE. In full, the CDR3 is CASSGGLADYEQYF.